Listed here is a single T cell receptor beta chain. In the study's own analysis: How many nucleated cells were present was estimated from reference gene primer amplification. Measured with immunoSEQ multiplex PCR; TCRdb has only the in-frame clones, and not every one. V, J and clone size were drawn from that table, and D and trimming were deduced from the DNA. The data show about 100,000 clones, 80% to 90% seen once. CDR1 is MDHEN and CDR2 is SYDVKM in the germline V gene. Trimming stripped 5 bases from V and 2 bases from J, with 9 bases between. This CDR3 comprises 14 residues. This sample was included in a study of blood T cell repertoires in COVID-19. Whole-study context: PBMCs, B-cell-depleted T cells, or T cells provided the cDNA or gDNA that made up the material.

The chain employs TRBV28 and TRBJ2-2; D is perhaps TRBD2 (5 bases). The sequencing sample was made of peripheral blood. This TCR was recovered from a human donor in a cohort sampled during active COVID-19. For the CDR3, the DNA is TGTGCCAGCAGTACCGGGGATAACACCGGGGAGCTGTTTTTT. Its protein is CASSTGDNTGELFF.